This T cell receptor (beta chain) was obtained from a study of blood T cell repertoires in COVID-19. For the study at large: The United States, Italy and Spain were the sources of the acute and convalescent COVID-19 samples. T cells, B-cell-depleted T cells, or PBMCs provided the cDNA or gDNA that served as material.

This CDR3 spans 13 amino acids. Germline values: CDR1 SGHTA, CDR2 FQGNSA. Trimming cost V 2 bases and J 7 bases, with 9 bases left between them. In the authors' methods: Using reference gene primer amplification, nucleated cell counts were estimated. Libraries were prepared by immunoSEQ multiplex PCR; TCRdb keeps only in-frame clonotypes and omits some of them. That table gives V, J and clone size, and the DNA gave D and trimming. There are some 74,000 clones in the sample; 88% occur only once, and 5.5% to 7.5% lies in the top ten. The TCR was taken from a woman aged 80 or over with acute or convalescent COVID-19. The rearrangement links TRBV7-2 to TRBJ1-5; D is unclear. The specimen was peripheral blood. Written as DNA, the CDR3 is TGTGCCAGCAGCTTAAGGACTGAGCAGCCCCAGCATTTT. It specifies CASSLRTEQPQHF.